The next 21 T cell receptor beta chains were all read from a single sample in a study of control samples from healthy donors and cancer patients. TCRdb's table, derived via immunoSEQ multiplex PCR, lists solely in-frame clones and lacks some. The sample includes some 120,000 clones, 70% to 90% seen only once; the top ten take over 2.5%. Sequenced sample: blood. All receptors come from a man in his 60s in good health.

The rearrangement links TRBV4-1 to TRBJ1-1, with 10 bases fitting TRBD1. Trimming at V came to 7 bases and at J to 5 bases, leaving 4 bases not matched to a gene. CDR3 size: 13 residues. CDR1 MGHRA and CDR2 YSYEKL come from the germline V gene. Written as DNA, the CDR3 is TGCGCCAGCATCGGACAGGGGGGAACTGAAGCTTTCTTT. The encoded protein is CASIGQGGTEAFF.

The rearrangement uses TRBV6-5 and TRBJ1-5, with a possible D match to TRBD1 (5 bases). Germline CDR1 MNHEY, CDR2 SVGAGI. With 8 bases removed from V and 7 bases from J, the gap between germline ends came to 15 bases. This CDR3 is built from 13 residues. The CDR3 is CASLWGEGQPQHF. The DNA of the CDR3 is TGTGCCAGCCTATGGGGGGAAGGCCAGCCCCAGCATTTT.

This chain links TRBV7-2 with TRBJ2-7; 7 bases map to TRBD2. Germline CDR1 SGHTA, CDR2 FQGNSA. The J segment lost 5 bases and the V segment lost 5 bases, leaving 9 bases of the junction unmatched. The CDR3 is 14 residues long. In nucleotides, the CDR3 is TGTGCCAGCAGCCGGCGGACTAGTATCCACGAGCAGTACTTC. It is translated as CASSRRTSIHEQYF.

This clone has a handful of counts. V is TRBV5-1 and J is TRBJ2-1, with 9 bases lining up with TRBD1. The CDR3 length is 16 residues. CDR1 and CDR2 (germline): SGHRS, YFSETQ. V was pared by 1 base and J by 0 bases, with 2 bases of the junction left unmatched. CDR3 in DNA: TGCGCCAGCAGCTTGACGGGACAGGGCTCCTACAATGAGCAGTTCTTC. Translating gives CASSLTGQGSYNEQFF.

The chain couples TRBV18 to TRBJ2-5, with D maybe TRBD2 (6 bases). Looked up from germline, CDR1 is KGHSH and CDR2 is LQKENI. Trimming removed 1 base from V and 2 bases from J, with 11 bases in between. The CDR3 totals 15 residues. The CDR3, as DNA: TGTGCCAGCTCACCACGGGACTTTACTCAAGAGACCCAGTACTTC. Protein sequence: CASSPRDFTQETQYF.

This chain links TRBV14 with TRBJ2-3; 9 bases are a match to TRBD2. The CDR3 is 14 residues long. Germline CDR1 reads SGHDN; CDR2 reads FVKESK. V lost 2 bases and J lost 5; bases outside the gene matches: 2. The CDR3 sequence is CASSQWTSEDTQYF. Here the CDR3 DNA reads TGTGCCAGCAGCCAATGGACTAGCGAAGATACGCAGTATTTT.

CDR3 residues: CASRWRGGYTF. The CDR3 DNA sequence: TGTGCCAGCAGATGGAGGGGGGGCTACACCTTC. The chain recombines TRBV28 with TRBJ1-2; the D gene is possibly TRBD1 (6 bases). Germline lookup yields CDR1 MDHEN and CDR2 SYDVKM. Trimming pared 6 bases from V and 8 bases from J, leaving 10 bases between. This CDR3 contains 11 residues.

V gene TRBV18 combines with J gene TRBJ2-7; D call uncertain. The CDR3 is made up of 14 amino acids. Per germline, CDR1 KGHSH and CDR2 LQKENI. V was cut by 6 bases and J by 3 bases, with 15 bases left in between. In DNA form, the CDR3 reads TGTGCCAGCTCGACTGAATTTGAACGCTACGAGCAGTACTTC. Encoded protein: CASSTEFERYEQYF.

This clone came up once. The chain uses TRBV7-2 and TRBJ1-4; possible D gene TRBD1, 5 bases. Trimming took off 3 bases at V and 0 bases at J, with 5 bases between the two ends. Germline V CDR1 and CDR2: SGHTA, FQGNSA. This CDR3 has 14 amino acids. The CDR3 loop reads CASSFRATNEKLFF. DNA of the CDR3: TGTGCCAGCAGCTTCAGGGCAACTAATGAAAAACTGTTTTTT. The full variable domain, completed using reference TRBV7-2 and TRBJ1-4, is GAGVSQSPSNKVTEKGKDVELRCDPISGHTALYWYRQSLGQGLEFLIYFQGNSAPDKSGLPSDRFSAERTGGSVSTLTIQRTQQEDSAVYLCASSFRATNEKLFFGSGTQLSVL.

This clone occurred a few times. The chain recombines TRBV5-1 with TRBJ1-3; D is unclear. V lost 0 bases to trimming and J lost 1 base, with 11 bases between them. The CDR3 has 16 residues. The germline CDR1 and CDR2 sequences are SGHRS and YFSETQ. As DNA, the CDR3 is TGCGCCAGCAGCTTGGATGGCCCGAGGTCTGGAAACACCATATATTTT. Protein sequence: CASSLDGPRSGNTIYF.

The V call is TRBV2, the J call TRBJ1-4; D gene ambiguous. The ends were cut back, 6 bases at V and 13 bases at J, with 15 bases in the middle. This CDR3 region has 12 residues. Germline V gene lookup returns CDR1 SNHLY and CDR2 FYNNEI. The CDR3 bases are TGTGCCAGCAGCCTCGTGGGAAAAGGACTGTTTTTT. Encoded protein: CASSLVGKGLFF.

The chain recombines TRBV7-3 with TRBJ2-3; D gene ambiguous. The CDR3 loop spans 15 amino acids. Germline CDR1 and CDR2: SGHTA and FQGTGA. V lost 2 bases and J 1 base, leaving 10 bases between the germline ends. In nucleotides, the CDR3 is TGTGCCAGCAGCTTAGCACAAATTCGCACAGATACGCAGTATTTT. Translated, it gives CASSLAQIRTDTQYF. Full variable domain (outside the CDR3, taken from reference TRBV7-3 and TRBJ2-3): GAGVSQTPSNKVTEKGKYVELRCDPISGHTALYWYRQSLGQGPEFLIYFQGTGAADDSGLPNDRFFAVRPEGSVSTLKIQRTERGDSAVYLCASSLAQIRTDTQYFGPGTRLTVL.

This chain connects TRBV7-9 to TRBJ1-2; D remains ambiguous. V was cut by 6 bases and J by 4 bases, with 15 bases left in between. Germline CDR1 is SEHNR and CDR2 is FQNEAQ (reference sequence). The CDR3 has 14 residues. CDR3 in amino acids: CASSSSTVSYGYTF. CDR3 bases: TGTGCCAGCAGTTCCTCGACGGTTAGCTATGGCTACACCTTC.

J is TRBJ2-1 and V is TRBV3-1 (or the pseudogene TRBV3-2); 16 bases are shared with TRBD2. The CDR3 length is 15 residues. Trimming cost V 6 bases and J 12 bases; bases outside gene matches: 8. Germline CDR1 LGHDT, CDR2 YNNKEL (reference sequence). The chain's CDR3 is CASSYGTSGGVPQFF. The CDR3 DNA reads as TGTGCCAGCAGTTACGGGACTAGCGGGGGGGTTCCGCAGTTCTTC.

This clone showed up just a few times. V gene TRBV13 combines with J gene TRBJ1-2; D unresolved. V lost 0 bases, J lost 4 bases, and 9 bases lay in between. The CDR3 contains 14 residues. Germline CDR1 is PRHDT and CDR2 is FYEKMQ (reference sequence). CDR3 sequence: CASSLGEGLYGYTF. The CDR3, as DNA: TGTGCCAGCAGCTTAGGTGAAGGCCTCTATGGCTACACCTTC.

A note on this clone: One end of the junction does not line up with germline, which may come from a read error. The gene calls are TRBV7-2 and TRBJ2-5; 8 bases match TRBD1. The CDR3 covers 13 residues. The germline V gene has CDR1 SGHTA and CDR2 FQGNSA. The CDR3 sequence is CASRLDRGETQYF. CDR3 nucleotides: TGTGCCAGCAGATTAGACAGGGGCGAGACCCAGTACTTC.

This chain connects TRBV27 to TRBJ2-3; 9 positions agree with TRBD1. Germline V gives CDR1 MNHEY, CDR2 SMNVEV (reference sequence). CDR3 length: 17 amino acids. Losses at the gene ends were 4 bases for V and 6 bases for J; bases not matched to a gene: 14. CDR3 nucleotide sequence: TGTGCCAGCAGTTCCCAAGCGGGACAGGGTTGGGTTGATACGCAGTATTTT. Its translation is CASSSQAGQGWVDTQYF.

This clone has only a few counts. V usage is TRBV7-9 and J usage is TRBJ2-7; D is undetermined. Germline V gives CDR1 SEHNR, CDR2 FQNEAQ (reference sequence). The CDR3 is made up of 11 amino acids. Trimming cost V 4 bases and J 6 bases, with 7 bases left between them. CDR3 sequence reads: CASSSITEQYF. The CDR3 DNA is TGTGCCAGCAGCTCGATAACCGAGCAGTACTTC.

The chain couples TRBV7-3 to TRBJ2-3, with 12 bases lining up with TRBD1. V trimming: 2 bases; J trimming: 2 bases; junction bases outside the gene matches: 11. The CDR3 is 19 residues long. CDR1 is SGHTA, CDR2 FQGTGA, per germline. The CDR3, as DNA: TGTGCCAGCAGCTTAGCCGCTCCGGGACAGGGGGCTCTCACAGATACGCAGTATTTT. Its translation is CASSLAAPGQGALTDTQYF.

This clone was recorded only once. The V and J genes are TRBV5-4 and TRBJ1-2; no clear D gene. V was cut by 1 base and J by 4 bases, with 11 bases left in between. This CDR3 has 14 residues. Germline V gives CDR1 SGHNT, CDR2 YYREEE (reference sequence). CDR3 DNA sequence: TGTGCCAGCAGCTTGAGTGCCCGACCCTATGGCTACACCTTC. Its protein is CASSLSARPYGYTF.

The rearrangement joins TRBV7-3 to TRBJ1-1; 8 bases fit TRBD1. With V trimmed by 4 bases and J by 7 bases, 8 bases remained unmatched. The CDR3 runs to 14 residues. From germline, CDR1 is SGHTA and CDR2 FQGTGA. The CDR3 loop is CASSSGTGGDEAFF. CDR3 coding DNA: TGTGCCAGCAGCTCCGGGACAGGCGGCGATGAAGCTTTCTTT.